The TCR beta chain described here comes from a study of CD8+CD57+ T cells in acquired aplastic anemia. General study findings and limits: The study identified roughly 29 CD8+ CDR3 sequences shared by patients and controls.

Genomic DNA constituted the template upon which TCR beta VDJ and CDR3 profiling was performed. TCRdb re-called the reads with MiXCR, one entry per CDR3 protein. The top ten clones hold 35% to 50% of a sample with around 250,000 distinct CDR3 sequences, 70% to 85% of them seen once. CDR1 is SGHTA and CDR2 is FQGNSA in the germline V gene. The CDR3 extends over 13 amino acids. The junction had 6 bases not matched to a gene; V was cut back by 5 bases and J by 7 bases. Patients chosen for sequencing had CD8+CD57+ cells that had expanded, as shown by flow cytometry. Notes on this clonotype: Its antigen is still unknown.

The specimen was sorted CD4+, CD8+, or CD8+CD57+ T cells (not recorded which) from PBMCs. This clonotype originated in a human donor with aplastic anemia. This chain joins TRBV7-2 and TRBJ2-7, with 9 bases fitting TRBD1. Written as DNA, the CDR3 is TGTGCCAGCAGCGAATGGACAGGGGATGAGCAGTACTTC. Protein product: CASSEWTGDEQYF.